This is a list of T cell receptor beta chains from one sample in a study of shared clonotypes between healthy human individuals. Profiling relied on immunoSEQ multiplex PCR, and the TCRdb table lists in-frame clones only, not all of them. Among about 460,000 clones listed, more than 70% were seen once. The source material was PBMCs. These receptors originate from a woman aged 40 to 50 in good health. Some clones in this sample may be carry-over from other donors' samples. Each CDR3 is given with its conserved first and last residue. The D gene is left open where the match is weak. Where a row states a size, it is once, few, many or the class of an expanded clone; other rows omit it.

D gene	clone size	V gene	J gene	CDR3 DNA	CDR3 protein
TRBD2	.	TRBV6-6	TRBJ2-5	TGTGCCAGCAGGGGACTAGCGGTATCCGGGACCCAGTACTTC	CASRGLAVSGTQYF
TRBD2	.	TRBV5-4	TRBJ2-7	TGTGCCAGCAGCTTGGCCCCTAGCGGGAGCTACGAGCAGTACTTC	CASSLAPSGSYEQYF
.	.	TRBV19	TRBJ1-1	TGTGCCAGTAGGAGGCAGGGGAACCTGGGCGCTTTCTTT	CASRRQGNLGAFF
.	.	TRBV5-1	TRBJ2-7	TGCGCCAGCAGCGCGTCCTACGAGCAGTACTTC	CASSASYEQYF
.	.	TRBV27	TRBJ1-2	TGTGCCAGCAGCGGGACAAGGGGGGACTATGGCTACACCTTC	CASSGTRGDYGYTF
TRBD2	.	TRBV10-3	TRBJ2-7	TGTGCCATCAGTGAATTTAGCGGGACTCCCGGCGAGCAGTACTTC	CAISEFSGTPGEQYF
.	.	TRBV6-5	TRBJ1-3	TGTGCCAGCAGCCCCACAGGGTCCTCTGGAAACACCATATATTTT	CASSPTGSSGNTIYF
.	.	TRBV25-1	TRBJ1-3	TGTGCCAGCAGTACCCCCTCGGGCCCTGGAAACACCATATATTTT	CASSTPSGPGNTIYF
.	once	TRBV5-4	TRBJ1-1	TGTGCCAGCAGCTTGGCAGCCAGGGGGAACACTGAAGCTTTCTTT	CASSLAARGNTEAFF
TRBD2	few	TRBV2	TRBJ2-7	TGTGCCAGCAGTGACCGGGAGGGCTCCTACGAGCAGTACTTC	CASSDREGSYEQYF
.	few	TRBV18	TRBJ2-2	TGTGCCAGCTCACCACGACTAGAGAACGGGGAGCTGTTTTTT	CASSPRLENGELFF
TRBD2	.	TRBV28	TRBJ2-1	TGTGCCAGCAGCGAGCCCGGGACTAGCGGGAGGTACAATGAGCAGTTCTTC	CASSEPGTSGRYNEQFF
TRBD2	few	TRBV7-2	TRBJ2-3	TGTGCCAGCAGCCCTAGCGGACGCACAGATACGCAGTATTTT	CASSPSGRTDTQYF
.	.	TRBV2	TRBJ2-4	TGTGCCAGCAGCAGGGACATCAGGAACATTCAGTACTTC	CASSRDIRNIQYF
TRBD1	.	TRBV28	TRBJ1-3	TGTGCCAGCAGCCAATGGGACAGACCCTCTGGAAACACCATATATTTT	CASSQWDRPSGNTIYF
TRBD1	.	TRBV19	TRBJ1-4	TGTGCCAGTAGTCCGTACCGGGACAGGGGTGCAACTAATGAAAAACTGTTTTTT	CASSPYRDRGATNEKLFF
.	many	TRBV5-1	TRBJ2-7	TGCGCCAGCAGCGCAATGGACGGACCCTACGAGCAGTACTTC	CASSAMDGPYEQYF
TRBD1	.	TRBV7-9	TRBJ1-4	TGTGCCAGCAGCTCCCCCGCGCGGGACAGGGGTGAAAAACTGTTTTTT	CASSSPARDRGEKLFF
.	.	TRBV13	TRBJ1-3	TGTGCCAGCAGCGCCTCGCGGGGGTATGGAAACACCATATATTTT	CASSASRGYGNTIYF
TRBD1	.	TRBV10-2	TRBJ1-5	TGCGCCAGCAGGGGACAGGGGGCGGATTTTGAGCCCCAGCATTTT	CASRGQGADFEPQHF
.	.	TRBV6-1	TRBJ1-5	TGTGCCAGCACCCTGGACAGCTATCAGCCCCAGCATTTT	CASTLDSYQPQHF
TRBD1	.	TRBV28	TRBJ2-7	TGTGCCAGCAGTTTTAGGGACAGATACTCCTACGAGCAGTACTTC	CASSFRDRYSYEQYF
TRBD2	.	TRBV7-9	TRBJ2-7	TGTGCCAGCAGCTTAGTTGGCGGGGGCTCCTACGAGCAGTACTTC	CASSLVGGGSYEQYF
.	.	TRBV27	TRBJ1-1	TGTGCCAGCAGTCCAGAACCCCTCAGGGAGGCTTTCTTT	CASSPEPLREAFF
TRBD1	.	TRBV2	TRBJ2-7	TGTGCCAGCAGTCCGGACAGGGGCGACTACGAGCAGTACTTC	CASSPDRGDYEQYF
.	.	TRBV28	TRBJ1-1	TGTGCCAGCAGTGCCCCCCGGGGCGGGTTCACTGAAGCTTTCTTT	CASSAPRGGFTEAFF
.	.	TRBV4-3	TRBJ2-1	TGCGCCAGCAGCCAAGTTTACCCCCGGGCCCAGTATGAGCAGTTCTTC	CASSQVYPRAQYEQFF
TRBD2	.	TRBV7-9	TRBJ2-1	TGTGCCAGCAGCCCTGGACTAGCGACACACTACAATGAGCAGTTCTTC	CASSPGLATHYNEQFF
.	.	TRBV5-4	TRBJ2-5	TGTGCCAGCAGCCCCCGGTTGGCTGCCTCTCCGGAGACCCAGTACTTC	CASSPRLAASPETQYF
.	.	TRBV30	TRBJ2-2	TGTGCCTGGAGGAGTGCAGGGGATAATACCGGGGAGCTGTTTTTT	CAWRSAGDNTGELFF
TRBD1	.	TRBV5-1	TRBJ1-1	TGCGCCAGCAGCACCGGACAGGGTGGAACTGAAGCTTTCTTT	CASSTGQGGTEAFF
TRBD1	.	TRBV27	TRBJ2-7	TGTGCCAGCAGTTCGGGACAGGGACGTTACGAGCAGTACTTC	CASSSGQGRYEQYF
.	.	TRBV5-1	TRBJ2-3	TGCGCCAGCAGCTTCCTGGGGGCCCCAGATACGCAGTATTTT	CASSFLGAPDTQYF
.	.	TRBV28	TRBJ2-1	TGTGCCAGCAGCCCTCCGGTCTGGGACACTTCCTACAATGAGCAGTTCTTC	CASSPPVWDTSYNEQFF
TRBD2	.	TRBV7-2	TRBJ2-7	TGTGCCAGCAGCTTAACCGGGACTAGCGACTACGAGCAGTACTTC	CASSLTGTSDYEQYF
.	.	TRBV30	TRBJ1-1	TGTGCCTGGAGTGTCTTAGCGGACACTGAAGCTTTCTTT	CAWSVLADTEAFF
.	.	TRBV7-2	TRBJ2-7	TGTGCCAGCAGCCTACTAGGCCTCCCCTACGAGCAGTACTTC	CASSLLGLPYEQYF
.	.	TRBV2	TRBJ1-2	TGTGCCAGCAGTGAAGGGCCGGGGGCAGGAGTCTATGGCTACACCTTC	CASSEGPGAGVYGYTF